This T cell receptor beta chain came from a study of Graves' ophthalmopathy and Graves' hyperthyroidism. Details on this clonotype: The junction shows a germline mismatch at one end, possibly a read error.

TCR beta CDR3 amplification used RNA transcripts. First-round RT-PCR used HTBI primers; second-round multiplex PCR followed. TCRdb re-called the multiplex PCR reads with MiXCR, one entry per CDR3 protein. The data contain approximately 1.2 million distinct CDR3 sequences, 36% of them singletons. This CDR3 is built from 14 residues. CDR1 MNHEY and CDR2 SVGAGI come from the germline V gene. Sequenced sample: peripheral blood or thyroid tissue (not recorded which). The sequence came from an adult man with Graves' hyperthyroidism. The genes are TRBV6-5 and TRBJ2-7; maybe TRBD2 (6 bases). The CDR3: CAGSFPGTSYEQYF. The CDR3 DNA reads TGTGCCGGCAGTTTTCCAGGGACTTCCTACGAGCAGTACTTC.